The 30 T cell receptor beta chains listed next were all sequenced from one sample in a study of cytomegalovirus exposure and HLA in healthy donors. The PCR had 60 Vbeta and 13 Jbeta primers. TCRdb keeps only in-frame clones here, not all; method: immunoSEQ multiplex PCR. The sample carries about 180,000 clones, approximately 82% recorded once. Sequenced sample: PBMCs. These receptors all come from a woman aged 25-40 years in good health and CMV-seronegative.

This clone has a handful of counts. The rearrangement links TRBV6-1 to TRBJ2-7, with D possibly matching TRBD2 (6 bases). This CDR3 has 13 residues. The V and J ends lost 8 bases and 2 bases respectively, with 13 bases between them. Per the germline V gene, CDR1 is MNHNS and CDR2 is SASEGT. The CDR3, as DNA: TGTGCCAGCGGTTCAGAGCGGGCCTACGAGCAGTACTTC. Its protein is CASGSERAYEQYF.

J is TRBJ2-1 and V is TRBV21-1; the DNA was not used to check the table's D call, TRBD1. TRBV21-1 is marked as a pseudogene. There are 13 residues in the CDR3. In DNA, the CDR3 is TGTGCCAGCAGCAAAGGCAGGGGAGAGGAGCAGTTCTTC. Amino acid sequence: CASSKGRGEEQFF.

The chain joins TRBV5-1 to TRBJ2-5; 9 bases are a match to TRBD1. Trimming at V came to 3 bases and at J to 5 bases, leaving 2 bases not matched to a gene. Germline values: CDR1 SGHRS, CDR2 YFSETQ. The CDR3 loop spans 13 amino acids. CDR3 amino acids: CASSWTGDETQYF. DNA for the CDR3: TGCGCCAGCAGCTGGACAGGGGATGAGACCCAGTACTTC. The whole variable domain, filled in from reference TRBV5-1 and TRBJ2-5, reads KAGVTQTPRYLIKTRGQQVTLSCSPISGHRSVSWYQQTPGQGLQFLFEYFSETQRNKGNFPGRFSGRQFSNSRSEMNVSTLELGDSALYLCASSWTGDETQYFGPGTRLLVL.

On this clone itself: The sample carries other DNA sequences with the same CDR3. The chain uses TRBV29-1 and TRBJ2-7; 9 bases line up with TRBD1. The CDR3 totals 14 residues. Trimming took 6 bases from V and 3 from J; bases not matched to a gene: 9. Germline-derived CDR1 and CDR2 are SQVTM and ANQGSEA. CDR3: CSVRTGGAGYEQYF. CDR3 in DNA: TGCAGCGTCCGCACAGGGGGCGCAGGCTACGAGCAGTACTTC.

The V call is TRBV15, the J call TRBJ2-3; the D gene is possibly TRBD2 (6 bases). The germline V gene encodes CDR1 LNHNV and CDR2 YYDKDF (reference sequence). V was trimmed by 5 bases and J by 6 bases, leaving 12 bases between them. CDR3 length: 13 residues. The CDR3 coding sequence is TGTGCCACCAGCGGGGGACTTATGGATACGCAGTATTTT. Its translation is CATSGGLMDTQYF.

CDR3 amino acids: CASSQGGPYEQYF. CDR3 DNA sequence: TGCGCCAGCAGCCAAGGAGGCCCCTACGAGCAGTACTTC. The chain has TRBV4-1 and TRBJ2-7; D gene unclear. The CDR3 runs to 13 residues. Germline CDR1 is MGHRA and CDR2 is YSYEKL. V shed 1 base and J shed 2 bases, with 6 bases lying between them.

The V gene is TRBV4-3, the J gene TRBJ2-6; D is unclear. V was clipped by 0 bases and J by 2 bases, with 5 bases between them. The CDR3 runs 15 residues. Per the germline V gene, CDR1 is LGHNA and CDR2 is YSLEER. CDR3 bases: TGCGCCAGCAGCCAAGAGTTCGCTGGGGCCAACGTCCTGACTTTC. Translating it yields CASSQEFAGANVLTF.

This clone was seen only a few times. A junction end diverges from the germline sequence, so it may reflect a read error. The chain joins TRBV7-9 to TRBJ1-4; D is unresolved. CDR1 SEHNR and CDR2 FQNEAQ come from the germline V gene (reference sequence). This CDR3 spans 15 amino acids. As DNA, the CDR3 is TGTTCCAGCAGCTTAACGGGAGCGTTTAATGAAAAACTGTTTTTT. Protein: CSSSLTGAFNEKLFF. The full variable domain, with the rest looked up from reference TRBV7-9 and TRBJ1-4, is DTGVSQNPRHKITKRGQNVTFRCDPISEHNRLYWYRQTLGQGPEFLTYFQNEAQLEKSRLLSDRFSAERPKGSFSTLEIQRTEQGDSAMYLCSSSLTGAFNEKLFFGSGTQLSVL.

The chain's CDR3 is CSVELAGADPYEQYF. The CDR3 DNA is TGCAGCGTTGAATTAGCGGGAGCCGACCCCTACGAGCAGTACTTC. This chain uses TRBV29-1 with TRBJ2-7; 9 bases are shared with TRBD2. With 2 bases clipped from V and 2 bases from J, the junction kept 7 bases outside the gene matches. Germline-derived CDR1 and CDR2 are SQVTM and ANQGSEA. The CDR3 contains 15 residues.

This clone was observed once. This chain links TRBV15 with TRBJ2-5, with D possibly being TRBD2 (6 bases). Germline V gene sequence: CDR1 LNHNV, CDR2 YYDKDF (reference sequence). The CDR3 totals 15 residues. Trimming removed 2 bases at V and 5 bases at J, with 15 bases between. In DNA form, the CDR3 reads TGTGCCACCAGCAGACCCCCCAAAAGCGGGGAGACCCAGTACTTC. Translated, it gives CATSRPPKSGETQYF. Based on the CDR3 plus reference TRBV15 and TRBJ2-5, the full variable domain is DAMVIQNPRYQVTQFGKPVTLSCSQTLNHNVMYWYQQKSSQAPKLLFHYYDKDFNNEADTPDNFQSRRPNTSFCFLDIRSPGLGDTAMYLCATSRPPKSGETQYFGPGTRLLVL.

J is TRBJ2-3 and V is TRBV29-1; 9 bases are a match to TRBD2. With 4 bases clipped from V and 2 bases from J, the junction kept 4 bases outside the gene matches. The CDR3 runs to 14 residues. Germline V CDR1 and CDR2: SQVTM, ANQGSEA. This CDR3 is CSVASGDSTDTQYF. The DNA for the CDR3 is TGCAGCGTTGCTAGCGGGGATTCCACAGATACGCAGTATTTT.

V usage is TRBV7-3 and J usage is TRBJ1-2; maybe TRBD1 (6 bases). The CDR3 runs 18 residues. V lost 1 base and J 1 base, leaving 19 bases between the germline ends. Germline CDR1 SGHTA, CDR2 FQGTGA. The CDR3 here is CASSLSAGGGPGNYGYTF. CDR3 nucleotides: TGTGCCAGCAGCTTAAGCGCGGGGGGGGGCCCGGGTAACTATGGCTACACCTTC.

The chain couples TRBV25-1 to TRBJ2-6, with 9 bases identical to TRBD1. The CDR3 contains 16 residues. The germline CDR1 and CDR2 sequences are MGHDK and SYGVNS. After removal of 6 bases from V and 3 bases from J, the junction contained 6 bases not matched to a gene. This chain's CDR3 is CASRLTGGYGANVLTF. The CDR3 DNA follows: TGTGCCAGCAGATTAACAGGGGGCTATGGGGCCAACGTCCTGACTTTC.

As concerns this clone: Other DNA sequences within the sample encode an identical CDR3. This rearrangement joins TRBV19 to TRBJ1-2; 9 bases fit TRBD1. The germline gives CDR1 LNHDA, CDR2 SQIVND (reference sequence). Trimming cost V 1 base and J 4 bases; bases outside gene matches: 1. The CDR3 loop spans 14 amino acids. The CDR3 DNA is TGTGCCAGTAGTATAGGGACAGGGGCCTATGGCTACACCTTC. Translating it yields CASSIGTGAYGYTF.

Points on this clone: The junction differs from germline at one of its ends, possibly a read error. The chain recombines TRBV27 with TRBJ2-6; a weak D match, TRBD1 (5 bases). The CDR3 contains 14 residues. Germline CDR1 is MNHEY and CDR2 is SMNVEV (reference sequence). CDR3 nucleotide sequence: TGTGCCAGCAGCTCGCCCTCTGGGGCCAACGGCCTGACTTTC. Protein product: CASSSPSGANGLTF.

V and J are TRBV4-3 and TRBJ1-6, with 7 bases identical to TRBD1. CDR1 and CDR2 (germline): LGHNA, YSLEER. Losses at the gene ends were 5 bases for V and 7 bases for J; bases not matched to a gene: 8. The CDR3 extends over 15 amino acids. The CDR3 nucleotides are TGCGCCAGCAGCGGCCGACAGGGCGCCAATTCACCCCTCCACTTT. Amino acids: CASSGRQGANSPLHF.

Here the CDR3 DNA reads TGTGCCAGCAGTTTAAGCGGGAAAAGGGAGACCCAGTACTTC. Its protein is CASSLSGKRETQYF. This chain links TRBV28 with TRBJ2-5; 7 bases are a match to TRBD2. This CDR3 comprises 14 residues. CDR1 is MDHEN and CDR2 is SYDVKM in the germline V gene. The junction had 5 bases not matched to a gene; V was cut back by 2 bases and J by 5 bases.

The DNA of the CDR3 is TGTGCCAGCAGAACCGCGGGACAGGCCCAAGAGACCCAGTACTTC. This codes for CASRTAGQAQETQYF. J is TRBJ2-5 and V is TRBV28; 8 nucleotides agree with TRBD1. This CDR3 region has 15 residues. Looked up from germline, CDR1 is MDHEN and CDR2 is SYDVKM. V lost 6 bases to trimming and J lost 1 base; unmatched junction nucleotides: 7.

The chain uses TRBV7-7 and TRBJ2-1; 10 bases agree with TRBD2. The V gene end was trimmed by 5 bases and the J gene end by 5 bases; junction bases not matched to a gene: 3. The V gene's germline CDR1 is SSHAT and CDR2 FNYEAQ (reference sequence). The CDR3 is 14 residues long. The CDR3 loop is CASSLGTSDNEQFF. CDR3 nucleotide sequence: TGTGCCAGCAGCCTGGGGACTAGCGACAATGAGCAGTTCTTC.

Turning to this clone: The germline gene is not matched at one end of the junction; a read error may be the cause. The chain employs TRBV5-1 and TRBJ2-4, with TRBD1 identical over 11 bases. The germline CDR1 and CDR2 sequences are SGHRS and YFSETQ. The CDR3 spans 15 residues. CDR3 DNA: TGCGCCAGCAGATTGGGGACAGGGGGCAAAAACATTCAGTACTTC. It yields the protein CASRLGTGGKNIQYF. Based on the CDR3 plus reference TRBV5-1 and TRBJ2-4, the full variable domain is KAGVTQTPRYLIKTRGQQVTLSCSPISGHRSVSWYQQTPGQGLQFLFEYFSETQRNKGNFPGRFSGRQFSNSRSEMNVSTLELGDSALYLCASRLGTGGKNIQYFGAGTRLSVL.

The chain is built from TRBV9 and TRBJ2-7, with TRBD1 matching over 7 bases. In germline, CDR1 is SGDLS, CDR2 YYNGEE. The CDR3 has 16 residues. The trim removed 2 bases at V and 10 bases at J, leaving 18 bases unmatched. This CDR3 is CASSVGLRDSLTRQYF. The CDR3 DNA reads TGTGCCAGCAGCGTGGGGCTCCGGGACAGTCTTACGAGACAGTACTTC.

The V gene is TRBV11-2, the J gene TRBJ1-1; D is uncertain. The V gene's germline CDR1 is SGHAT and CDR2 FQNNGV. The V gene lost 5 bases and the J gene lost 3 bases, with 7 bases spanning the gap. There are 12 residues in the CDR3. CDR3 amino acids: CASSPGYTEAFF. In nucleotides, the CDR3 is TGTGCCAGCAGCCCGGGGTACACTGAAGCTTTCTTT.

This clone was seen only a few times. The chain has TRBV6-6 and TRBJ1-2; TRBD1 agrees at 7 bases. The CDR3 length is 16 residues. Losses at the gene ends were 0 bases for V and 4 bases for J; bases not matched to a gene: 8. Germline V CDR1 and CDR2: MNHNY, SVGAGI (reference sequence). CDR3 sequence: CASSYSPGQSSYGYTF. CDR3 nucleotide sequence: TGTGCCAGCAGTTACTCGCCGGGACAGAGTTCCTATGGCTACACCTTC.

Only one count was recorded for this clone. V usage is TRBV30 and J usage is TRBJ1-5; D might be TRBD1 (6 bases). This CDR3 is 13 amino acids long. Between the trimmed V and J ends, which lost 2 bases and 5 bases, there was a span of 10 bases. Germline assignment: CDR1 GTSNPN and CDR2 SVGIG (reference sequence). CDR3: CAWSRGNDQPQHF. DNA for the CDR3: TGTGCCTGGAGTAGGGGGAACGATCAGCCCCAGCATTTT. The full variable domain, with the rest looked up from reference TRBV30 and TRBJ1-5, is SQTIHQWPATLVQPVGSPLSLECTVEGTSNPNLYWYRQAAGRGLQLLFYSVGIGQISSEVPQNLSASRPQDRQFILSSKKLLLSDSGFYLCAWSRGNDQPQHFGDGTRLSIL.

CDR3 sequence (DNA): TGTGCCACCAAACGGACTAGCGGCCGACAAGAGACCCAGTACTTC. Encoded protein: CATKRTSGRQETQYF. The genes are TRBV27 and TRBJ2-5, with 10 bases aligning to TRBD2. The ends lost 10 bases at V and 2 bases at J; junction bases unmatched: 10. Looked up from germline, CDR1 is MNHEY and CDR2 is SMNVEV (reference sequence). This CDR3 comprises 15 residues.

The chain is built from TRBV6-1 and TRBJ1-5; 8 bases agree with TRBD1. J was trimmed by 3 bases and V by 2 bases; bases with no gene match: 3. The CDR3 runs 15 residues. Germline V gives CDR1 MNHNS, CDR2 SASEGT. The CDR3 here is CASSENRGVNQPQHF. As DNA, the CDR3 is TGTGCCAGCAGTGAAAACAGGGGGGTCAATCAGCCCCAGCATTTT.

J is TRBJ2-7 and V is TRBV19; a possible D gene is TRBD1 (6 bases). Deletions cut 10 bases from V and 1 base from J, with 14 bases between. The length of the CDR3 is 13 residues. The germline CDR1 and CDR2 sequences are LNHDA and SQIVND (reference sequence). CDR3: CATDPGHSYEQYF. In DNA, the CDR3 is TGTGCCACCGACCCGGGACATTCCTACGAGCAGTACTTC.

In DNA, the CDR3 is TGTGCCAGCAGTTACCGGGGGAAAGAGACCCAGTACTTC. Protein sequence: CASSYRGKETQYF. The chain combines TRBV6-5 with TRBJ2-5; tentatively, D is TRBD2 (6 bases). Germline-derived CDR1 and CDR2 are MNHEY and SVGAGI. V lost 2 bases to trimming and J lost 3 bases, with 7 bases between them. The CDR3 is made up of 13 amino acids.

The chain combines TRBV6-5 with TRBJ1-2, with TRBD1 as a possible D gene (6 bases). The germline CDR1 and CDR2 sequences are MNHEY and SVGAGI. The CDR3 runs to 13 residues. V dropped 6 bases and J dropped 4 bases, with 12 bases sitting between them. CDR3 protein: CASSPWTAYGYTF. CDR3 DNA sequence: TGTGCCAGCAGCCCGTGGACAGCCTATGGCTACACCTTC.

The sample holds a few counts of this clone. The V and J genes are TRBV4-3 and TRBJ2-2, with TRBD1 matching over 9 bases. V lost 1 base, J lost 7 bases, and 4 bases stayed unmatched. This CDR3 contains 15 residues. Germline CDR1 reads LGHNA; CDR2 reads YSLEER. The DNA of the CDR3 is TGCGCCAGCAGCCAAGTTCGGGGACAGGGCGGGGAGCTGTTTTTT. It encodes CASSQVRGQGGELFF.